In its sample, the clone carrying this T cell receptor (beta chain) is medium-sized. As yet, its antigen is unknown. For a library built for alpha chains, this beta chain is a stray read; little rests on its size. The record originates from a study of spatial heterogeneity in lung cancer. At the level of the study: The study consistently detected more beta-chain than alpha-chain sequences. A strong correlation was found between TCR transcript counts in tumor regions and a T cell module score derived from matched bulk RNA-seq. Findings and limits, study-wide: Tracking of tumor mutation counts was seen in expanded intratumoral alpha and beta TCR counts.

Trimming cost V 0 bases and J 0 bases, with 10 bases left between them. The CDR3 spans 16 residues. Germline CDR1 reads SGHRS; CDR2 reads YFSETQ. The study tagged each TCR cDNA molecule with a unique molecular identifier. TCRdb used MiXCR to reprocess the 5' RACE reads, holding one entry per CDR3 protein. The sample records over a thousand distinct CDR3 sequences, around 5.9% being singletons. Time point here: sample taken at primary tumor resection. The chain employs TRBV5-1 and TRBJ1-3, with D hard to call. This specimen consisted of lung tumor tissue, obtained at surgery. The clonotype was recovered from a female donor with early-stage non-small cell lung cancer. CDR3: CASSLEGLTSGNTIYF. The CDR3 DNA reads as TGCGCCAGCAGCTTGGAGGGCCTCACCTCTGGAAACACCATATATTTT.